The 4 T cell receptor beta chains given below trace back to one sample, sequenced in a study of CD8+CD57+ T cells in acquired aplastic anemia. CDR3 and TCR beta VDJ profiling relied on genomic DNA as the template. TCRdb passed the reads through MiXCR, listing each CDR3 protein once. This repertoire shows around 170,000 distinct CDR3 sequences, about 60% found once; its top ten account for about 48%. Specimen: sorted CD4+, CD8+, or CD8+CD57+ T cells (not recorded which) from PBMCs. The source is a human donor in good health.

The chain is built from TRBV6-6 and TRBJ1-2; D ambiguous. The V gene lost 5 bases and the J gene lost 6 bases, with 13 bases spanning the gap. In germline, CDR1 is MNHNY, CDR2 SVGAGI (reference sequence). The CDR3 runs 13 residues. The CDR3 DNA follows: TGTGCCAGCAGTGAACAAGGGTTAGATGGCTACACCTTC. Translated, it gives CASSEQGLDGYTF.

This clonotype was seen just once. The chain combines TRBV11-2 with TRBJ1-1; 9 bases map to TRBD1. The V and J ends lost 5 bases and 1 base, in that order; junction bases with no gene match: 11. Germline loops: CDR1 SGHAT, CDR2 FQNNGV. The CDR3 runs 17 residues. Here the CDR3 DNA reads TGTGCCAGCAGCCAAGATGGGACAGGGCGATGGAACACTGAAGCTTTCTTT. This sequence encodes CASSQDGTGRWNTEAFF. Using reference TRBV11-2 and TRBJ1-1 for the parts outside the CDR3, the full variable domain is EAGVAQSPRYKIIEKRQSVAFWCNPISGHATLYWYQQILGQGPKLLIQFQNNGVVDDSQLPKDRFSAERLKGVDSTLKIQPAKLEDSAVYLCASSQDGTGRWNTEAFFGQGTRLTVV.

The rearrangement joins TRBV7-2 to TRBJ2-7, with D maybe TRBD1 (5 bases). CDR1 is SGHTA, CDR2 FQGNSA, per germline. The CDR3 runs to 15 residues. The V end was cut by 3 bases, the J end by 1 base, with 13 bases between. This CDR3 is CASSFQGGTSYEQYF. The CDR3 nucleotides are TGTGCCAGCAGCTTCCAGGGTGGTACTTCCTACGAGCAGTACTTC.

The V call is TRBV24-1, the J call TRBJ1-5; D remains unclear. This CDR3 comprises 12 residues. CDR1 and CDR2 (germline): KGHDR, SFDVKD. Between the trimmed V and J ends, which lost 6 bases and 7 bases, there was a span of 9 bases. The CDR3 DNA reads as TGTGCCACCAGTCCCACGGGGCAGCCCCAGCATTTT. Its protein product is CATSPTGQPQHF.